One sample yielded the 28 T cell receptor beta chains listed below, sequenced in a study of blood T cell repertoires in COVID-19. TCRdb's copy holds only in-frame clones and misses some; the assay was immunoSEQ multiplex PCR. This table has some 110,000 clones, around nine tenths appearing once. The sample was peripheral blood. Source of these receptors: a man between 35 and 55 years old with acute or convalescent COVID-19.

The chain recombines TRBV9 with TRBJ1-2, with D perhaps matching TRBD1 (5 bases). CDR3 length equals 14 residues. The germline gives CDR1 SGDLS, CDR2 YYNGEE. Trimming shortened V by 3 bases and J by 6 bases, and 15 bases separated the two germline ends. CDR3 sequence (DNA): TGTGCCAGCAGCGACAATGGGGGGACGGATGGCTACACCTTC. Translated, it gives CASSDNGGTDGYTF.

This clone has ten or more counts. The chain couples TRBV5-1 to TRBJ1-5; D is possibly TRBD1 (6 bases). There are 15 residues in the CDR3. The V end was cut by 4 bases, the J end by 6 bases, with 17 bases between. In germline, CDR1 is SGHRS, CDR2 YFSETQ. The CDR3 region is CASSLSGGGVQPQHF. CDR3 nucleotides: TGCGCCAGCAGCCTCTCGGGAGGGGGGGTTCAGCCCCAGCATTTT. The variable domain in full, with the rest retrieved from reference TRBV5-1 and TRBJ1-5, is KAGVTQTPRYLIKTRGQQVTLSCSPISGHRSVSWYQQTPGQGLQFLFEYFSETQRNKGNFPGRFSGRQFSNSRSEMNVSTLELGDSALYLCASSLSGGGVQPQHFGDGTRLSIL.

The chain couples TRBV30 to TRBJ1-2, with D tentatively TRBD1 (6 bases). CDR1 and CDR2 from the germline V gene are GTSNPN and SVGIG (reference sequence). V lost 4 bases, J lost 8 bases, and 26 bases lay in between. The CDR3 length is 16 residues. CDR3 sequence reads: CAWTRGQDSSIGGYTF. The CDR3 DNA reads as TGTGCCTGGACCCGAGGTCAGGACAGCTCTATCGGGGGCTACACCTTC.

The chain employs TRBV3-1 (or the pseudogene TRBV3-2) and TRBJ2-7, with 8 bases that match TRBD2. The germline gives CDR1 LGHDT, CDR2 YNNKEL (reference sequence). The CDR3 length is 15 residues. Trimming at V came to 1 base and at J to 2 bases, leaving 4 bases not matched to a gene. CDR3 region: CASSQVVAGPYEQYF. CDR3 nucleotides: TGTGCCAGCAGCCAAGTGGTAGCGGGGCCCTACGAGCAGTACTTC.

The V gene is TRBV5-1, the J gene TRBJ2-3; D might be TRBD2 (5 bases). This CDR3 has 17 residues. V gave up 0 bases and J gave up 2 bases, with 16 bases separating them. Germline values: CDR1 SGHRS, CDR2 YFSETQ. The chain's CDR3 is CASSLGYGEPHTDTQYF. As DNA, the CDR3 is TGCGCCAGCAGCTTGGGTTACGGGGAGCCGCACACAGATACGCAGTATTTT.

The V and J genes are TRBV18 and TRBJ2-1; TRBD2 matches at 7 bases. There are 16 residues in the CDR3. Germline CDR1 reads KGHSH; CDR2 reads LQKENI. Losses at the gene ends were 4 bases for V and 8 bases for J; bases not matched to a gene: 14. The DNA for the CDR3 is TGTGCCAGCTCACAAAGGGGACTACAAAGCGGTCATGAGCAGTTCTTC. Amino acid sequence: CASSQRGLQSGHEQFF.

The V call is TRBV19, the J call TRBJ2-3; D is perhaps TRBD2 (5 bases). Between the trimmed V and J ends, which lost 3 bases and 2 bases, there was a span of 9 bases. CDR3 length equals 14 residues. CDR1 and CDR2 (germline): LNHDA, SQIVND (reference sequence). This CDR3 reads CASSIEGFTDTQYF. CDR3 DNA: TGTGCCAGTAGTATCGAGGGATTCACAGATACGCAGTATTTT.

The V call is TRBV5-4, the J call TRBJ2-1; a weak D match, TRBD2 (5 bases). V lost 1 base, J lost 7 bases, and 12 bases lay in between. This CDR3 is 14 amino acids long. CDR1 and CDR2 from the germline V gene are SGHNT and YYREEE (reference sequence). The CDR3 DNA reads as TGTGCCAGCAGCTTGCAGCGGAAAACTAATGAGCAGTTCTTC. This codes for CASSLQRKTNEQFF.

This chain uses TRBV6-5 with TRBJ1-5; 7 bases line up with TRBD1. The CDR3 runs 14 residues. The V gene's germline CDR1 is MNHEY and CDR2 SVGAGI. The ends lost 6 bases at V and 7 bases at J; junction bases unmatched: 9. The CDR3 loop is CASSLQGRGQPQHF. CDR3 DNA: TGTGCCAGCAGCTTACAGGGGAGAGGACAGCCCCAGCATTTT.

This chain uses TRBV20-1 with TRBJ1-1; D not resolved. The V and J ends lost 3 bases and 9 bases respectively, with 11 bases between them. The CDR3 extends over 11 amino acids. The germline V gene encodes CDR1 DFQATT and CDR2 SNEGSKA (reference sequence). The CDR3 sequence: CSARREFQAFF. The CDR3, as DNA: TGCAGTGCTAGGAGGGAGTTTCAAGCTTTCTTT.

The CDR3 is CASSLFGGGDEQYF. The CDR3 DNA follows: TGCGCCAGCAGCTTGTTTGGCGGGGGAGACGAGCAGTACTTC. The gene calls are TRBV5-1 and TRBJ2-7; 7 bases are shared with TRBD2. Germline lookup yields CDR1 SGHRS and CDR2 YFSETQ. V shed 1 base and J 5 bases; nucleotides not matched to a gene: 6. CDR3 length: 14 amino acids.

The chain has TRBV2 and TRBJ2-1, with 10 bases matching TRBD2. V trimming: 7 bases; J trimming: 1 base; junction bases outside the gene matches: 4. The CDR3 is made up of 15 amino acids. CDR1 SNHLY and CDR2 FYNNEI come from the germline V gene. The CDR3 DNA reads as TGTGCCAGCATAACTAGCGGGACTTCCTACAATGAGCAGTTCTTC. Amino acids: CASITSGTSYNEQFF.

CDR3 DNA: TGTGCTACCAGTCTCGACGGGAGGGCCCTAGATACGCAGTATTTT. Translated: CATSLDGRALDTQYF. The rearrangement links TRBV12-5 to TRBJ2-3; TRBD2 agrees at 8 bases. The germline V gene has CDR1 LGHNT and CDR2 FRNRAP. With 10 bases clipped from V and 5 bases from J, the junction kept 14 bases outside the gene matches. CDR3 length: 15 amino acids.

This clone turned up a few times. The rearrangement links TRBV9 to TRBJ1-2; D is unclear. The V end lost 0 bases, the J end lost 7 bases, and 13 bases lay between the germline ends. Germline-derived CDR1 and CDR2 are SGDLS and YYNGEE. The CDR3 contains 14 residues. In nucleotides, the CDR3 is TGTGCCAGCAGCGTAGACGTCAGGCCCGGTGGCTACACCTTC. Protein: CASSVDVRPGGYTF.

V is TRBV5-6 and J is TRBJ1-4, with D possibly TRBD1 on 5 matching bases. This CDR3 region has 14 residues. Germline CDR1 and CDR2: SGHDT and YYEEEE. Trimming pared 5 bases from V and 8 bases from J, leaving 16 bases between. CDR3 nucleotides: TGTGCCAGCAGGTACCGCGGGGGAGAAGAAAAACTGTTTTTT. Translated: CASRYRGGEEKLFF.

This sequence joins TRBV15 and TRBJ2-1; D gene unclear. CDR3 length equals 13 residues. Trimming took 3 bases from V and 5 from J, leaving 8 bases between them. Per germline, CDR1 LNHNV and CDR2 YYDKDF (reference sequence). DNA for the CDR3: TGTGCCACCAGCAGGGGCGTCCACAATGAGCAGTTCTTC. It specifies CATSRGVHNEQFF.

The V call is TRBV11-2, the J call TRBJ2-7; TRBD2 aligns across 10 bases. Per the germline V gene, CDR1 is SGHAT and CDR2 is FQNNGV. V was pared by 4 bases and J by 6 bases, with 9 bases of the junction left unmatched. This CDR3 is built from 15 residues. CDR3 region: CASSSGLAGVVEQYF. CDR3 nucleotides: TGTGCCAGCAGCTCCGGGCTAGCGGGAGTCGTCGAGCAGTACTTC.

There are a few counts of this clone. V and J are TRBV11-2 and TRBJ1-3; 7 bases fit TRBD1. The germline CDR1 and CDR2 sequences are SGHAT and FQNNGV. The CDR3 covers 14 residues. V dropped 1 base and J dropped 5; count of bases not matched to a gene: 2. The CDR3 bases are TGTGCCAGCAGCTTAGTAGGGGGCCGAAACACCATATATTTT. This translates into CASSLVGGRNTIYF.

The J gene is TRBJ1-5, the V gene TRBV12-5, with 8 bases identical to TRBD1. The CDR3 is 14 amino acids. The germline V gene encodes CDR1 LGHNT and CDR2 FRNRAP. V lost 4 bases to trimming and J lost 3 bases; unmatched junction nucleotides: 2. The CDR3 region has the DNA TGTGCTAGTGGTTCGGGACAGGTCAATCAGCCCCAGCATTTT. This codes for CASGSGQVNQPQHF.

This clone has just a few counts. The rearrangement links TRBV27 to TRBJ1-1, with 10 positions matching TRBD1. The V and J ends lost 2 bases and 4 bases, in that order; junction bases with no gene match: 7. Germline CDR1 and CDR2: MNHEY and SMNVEV (reference sequence). CDR3 size: 16 residues. CDR3 protein: CASSLTIRTGGTEAFF. The CDR3 nucleotides read TGTGCCAGCAGTTTAACAATCCGGACAGGGGGCACTGAAGCTTTCTTT.

For this clone: The junction and the germline gene differ at one end; a read error may be behind it. The rearrangement joins TRBV7-8 to TRBJ2-5, with D tentatively TRBD1 (5 bases). The CDR3 is 13 amino acids. In germline, CDR1 is SGHVS, CDR2 FQNEAQ. DNA for the CDR3: TGTGCCAGCACCATAGGGGTCCAAGGGACCCAGTACTTC. This gives the protein CASTIGVQGTQYF.

The chain recombines TRBV5-8 with TRBJ2-5, with D perhaps matching TRBD1 (6 bases). This CDR3 contains 13 residues. Germline assignment: CDR1 SGHTS and CDR2 YDEGEE. The V and J ends lost 5 bases and 3 bases respectively, with 11 bases between them. The CDR3 protein is CASRTNREETQYF. The CDR3 DNA sequence: TGTGCCAGCAGAACCAACAGGGAAGAGACCCAGTACTTC.

The rearrangement joins TRBV19 to TRBJ1-2; 11 bases map to TRBD1. Unmatched junction bases numbered 5, after V lost 5 bases and J lost 3 bases. The CDR3 covers 15 residues. Germline CDR1 is LNHDA and CDR2 is SQIVND (reference sequence). The DNA for the CDR3 is TGTGCCAGTAGTGATCCGGGACAGGGGGACTATGGCTACACCTTC. This gives the protein CASSDPGQGDYGYTF.

The V and J genes are TRBV7-6 and TRBJ1-2, with 9 bases lining up with TRBD1. Germline V CDR1 and CDR2: SGHVS, FNYEAQ. J lost 6 bases, V lost 1 base, and 24 bases had no gene match. The CDR3 length is 21 residues. The CDR3 sequence is CASSLGGTNPGQGRFGDGYTF. As DNA, the CDR3 is TGTGCCAGCAGCTTAGGGGGAACAAACCCGGGACAGGGTCGGTTTGGGGATGGCTACACCTTC.

The chain employs TRBV3-1 (or the pseudogene TRBV3-2) and TRBJ1-4, with D possibly TRBD1 on 5 matching bases. V was trimmed by 6 bases and J by 3 bases, leaving 20 bases between them. From germline, CDR1 is LGHDT and CDR2 YNNKEL (reference sequence). There are 17 residues in the CDR3. As DNA, the CDR3 is TGTGCCAGCAGTCTGGGACTAGGGCCCGCAGCTAATGAAAAACTGTTTTTT. This translates into CASSLGLGPAANEKLFF.

The chain couples TRBV10-3 to TRBJ2-7; weak D call: TRBD2 (6 bases). CDR1 and CDR2 from the germline V gene are ENHRY and SYGVKD. V lost 2 bases, J lost 6 bases, and 14 bases lay in between. The CDR3 extends over 14 amino acids. The CDR3 reads CAISEVRQGGEQYF. CDR3 nucleotide sequence: TGTGCCATCAGTGAGGTCCGGCAGGGAGGCGAGCAGTACTTC.

The J gene is TRBJ2-7, the V gene TRBV10-3, with 7 bases aligning to TRBD1. Germline V CDR1 and CDR2: ENHRY, SYGVKD. J gave up 5 bases and V 0 bases, and 7 bases lay outside the gene matches. The CDR3 is made up of 15 amino acids. The CDR3 bases are TGTGCCATCAGTGAGTCGACAGGGCTTGCTGACGAGCAGTACTTC. Translation gives CAISESTGLADEQYF.

The V gene is TRBV11-2, the J gene TRBJ2-1; the match to TRBD2 covers 7 bases. Losses at the gene ends were 5 bases for V and 7 bases for J; bases not matched to a gene: 8. Germline assignment: CDR1 SGHAT and CDR2 FQNNGV. The CDR3 contains 14 residues. CDR3 amino acids: CASSPRGVRNEQFF. DNA of the CDR3: TGTGCCAGCAGCCCCCGGGGGGTTAGGAATGAGCAGTTCTTC. The full variable domain, rest sourced from reference TRBV11-2 and TRBJ2-1, is EAGVAQSPRYKIIEKRQSVAFWCNPISGHATLYWYQQILGQGPKLLIQFQNNGVVDDSQLPKDRFSAERLKGVDSTLKIQPAKLEDSAVYLCASSPRGVRNEQFFGPGTRLTVL.